Given below is one T cell receptor (beta chain) in context. This record belongs to a study of OX40 agonist ivuxolimab in advanced cancers. The CDR3 totals 12 residues. CDR1 is SNHLY, CDR2 FYNNEI, per germline. V lost 4 bases and J 2 bases, leaving 4 bases between the germline ends. The method was immunoSEQ multiplex PCR; TCRdb's version includes in-frame clones alone and lacks a portion of them. The table records roughly 60,000 clones, roughly nine tenths of them present only once. The input for sequencing was CD4+ or CD8+ T cells sorted from blood, taken in a trial of the OX40 agonist ivuxolimab. The chain joins TRBV2 to TRBJ2-3; D uncertain. The clonotype was recovered from an adult with an advanced solid tumor such as melanoma, head and neck, liver or kidney cancer. CDR3 DNA sequence: TGTGCCAGCAGTGGCCTCACAGATACGCAGTATTTT. Amino acids: CASSGLTDTQYF.